The rows below give T cell receptor beta chains drawn from one sample of a study of OX40 agonist ivuxolimab in advanced cancers. Using immunoSEQ multiplex PCR, the repertoire was profiled, and TCRdb retains in-frame clones only, with some absent. The table has tens of thousands of clones, 94% seen once; the top ten hold around 20%. The sample was CD4+ or CD8+ T cells sorted from blood, taken in a trial of the OX40 agonist ivuxolimab. The receptors here all came from an adult with an advanced solid tumor such as melanoma, head and neck, liver or kidney cancer. Each CDR3 is given with its conserved first and last residue.

TRBV27	TRBJ1-2	17	CASSWISRIGSLYGYTF
TRBV5-6	TRBJ1-2	18	CASSPLEPGTGYFYGYTF
TRBV4-1	TRBJ2-1	14	CASSQVGDYNEQFF
TRBV13	TRBJ2-5	15	CASSYRQGSQETQYF
TRBV5-1	TRBJ1-2	14	CASSPWGPEDGYTF
TRBV6-5	TRBJ1-2	10	CATREYGYTF
TRBV15	TRBJ1-6	15	CATSRDRDPGTPLHF
TRBV30	TRBJ2-1	15	CAWMGEGESYNEQFF
TRBV5-1	TRBJ2-7	15	CASSLVGPSSYEQYF
TRBV27	TRBJ2-2	15	CASSLTAGGYGELFF
TRBV29-1	TRBJ2-7	15	CSVLGAMTGAYEQYF
TRBV21-1	TRBJ1-2	12	CASRTLNYGYTF
TRBV13	TRBJ1-6	14	CASSLAQGDSPLHF
TRBV2	TRBJ1-5	15	CASETGIYSNQPQHF
TRBV5-6	TRBJ1-5	17	CASSLMGRGGSNQPQHF
TRBV5-6	TRBJ1-2	15	CASSTWGEFNYGYTF
TRBV7-9	TRBJ1-2	13	CASSLFPNYGYTF
TRBV13	TRBJ2-5	14	CASSSWGGQETQYF
TRBV28	TRBJ1-5	16	CASSSPGLHSNQPQHF
TRBV27	TRBJ1-2	15	CASSLRGLSGYGYTF
TRBV4-1	TRBJ2-1	18	CASSQDTRARVIYNEQFF
TRBV28	TRBJ2-5	11	CATGSIKTQYF
TRBV5-1	TRBJ2-5	15	CASSFSAGLRGTQYF
TRBV5-1	TRBJ2-7	14	CASKKGQGIYEQYF
TRBV4-3	TRBJ2-1	16	CASSQDHSGPYNEQFF
TRBV12-5	TRBJ2-6	20	CASGLVLSGQVVSGANVLTF
TRBV7-9	TRBJ2-1	16	CASSLVGTGGYNEQFF
TRBV6-5	TRBJ1-5	14	CASSYTAAMEPQHF
TRBV4-1	TRBJ1-3	11	CASSPGGTIYF
TRBV7-9	TRBJ1-1	13	CASSSGWATEAFF
TRBV13	TRBJ2-3	15	CASSLGATSTDTQYF
TRBV9	TRBJ2-7	14	CASSVDTSSYEQYF
TRBV4-1	TRBJ2-2	17	CASSPTPREGDTGELFF
TRBV7-2	TRBJ2-5	16	CASSFLASGSRETQYF
TRBV7-8	TRBJ2-1	16	CASRPGAGSSYNEQFF
TRBV7-9	TRBJ2-1	11	CASSYGNEQFF
TRBV27	TRBJ2-7	15	CASSPRPEGAYEQYF
TRBV29-1	TRBJ1-2	12	CSVEGENYGYTF
TRBV7-9	TRBJ2-1	11	CASSGWNEQFF
TRBV2	TRBJ1-1	12	CASSEAGPEAFF
TRBV27	TRBJ2-2	14	CASSLVGAAGELFF
TRBV29-1	TRBJ1-2	13	CSVPPGQAYGYTF
TRBV7-7	TRBJ2-7	14	CASSEGQTDYEQYF
TRBV4-1	TRBJ2-7	16	CASSQEGLAGNYEQYF
TRBV13	TRBJ2-7	17	CASSTRLQGLGSYEQYF
TRBV7-3	TRBJ2-1	14	CATGREGSYNEQFF
TRBV19	TRBJ2-7	15	CASSIEDRGPVEQYF
TRBV4-3	TRBJ1-2	15	CASSQVRGTGDGYTF
TRBV10-2	TRBJ1-1	15	CASKVTETANTEAFF
TRBV9	TRBJ2-1	15	CASSAAGGSYNEQFF